The clone carrying this TCR beta chain has just one count. The data were obtained in a study of blood T cell repertoires in COVID-19. Study summary: The cDNA or gDNA used as material had been derived from T cells, B-cell-depleted T cells, or PBMCs.

Participants' own reports of clinical history determined their cohort assignment. Cohort 3 recovery required two negative PCRs, clearance, or symptom resolution. Under the authors' procedure: Amplification from reference gene primers served as the basis for estimated nucleated cell counts. The repertoire was sequenced with immunoSEQ multiplex PCR; TCRdb's copy has only in-frame clones and lacks some. The V and J calls and the clone size are those of that table, but D and trimming were determined from the DNA. The sample consists of around 200,000 clones, around 85% of them appearing once. V trimming: 4 bases; J trimming: 4 bases; junction bases outside the gene matches: 6. Germline V gene lookup returns CDR1 SGHNT and CDR2 YYREEE (reference sequence). The CDR3 length is 14 residues.

Sequenced: PBMCs or T cells enriched from blood (not recorded which). This chain connects TRBV5-4 to TRBJ1-2, with 8 bases matching TRBD1. This sequence was found in a man in his forties or fifties who had recovered from COVID-19. The CDR3 DNA is TGTGCCAGCAGCATGAAAACAGGGGGCTATGGCTACACCTTC. Residues: CASSMKTGGYGYTF.